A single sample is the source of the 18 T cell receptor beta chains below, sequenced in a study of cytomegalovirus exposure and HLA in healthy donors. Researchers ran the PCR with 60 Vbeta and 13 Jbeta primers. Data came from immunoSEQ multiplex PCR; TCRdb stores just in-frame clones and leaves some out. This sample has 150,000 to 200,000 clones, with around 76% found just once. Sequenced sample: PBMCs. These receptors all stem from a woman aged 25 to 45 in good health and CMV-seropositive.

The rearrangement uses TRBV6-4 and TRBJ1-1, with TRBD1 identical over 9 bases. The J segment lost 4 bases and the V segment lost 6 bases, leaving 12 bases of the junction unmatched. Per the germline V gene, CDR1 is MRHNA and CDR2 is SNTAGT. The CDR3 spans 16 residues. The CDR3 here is CASSPGTGFGGTEAFF. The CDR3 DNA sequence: TGTGCCAGCAGCCCCGGGACAGGGTTTGGGGGCACTGAAGCTTTCTTT.

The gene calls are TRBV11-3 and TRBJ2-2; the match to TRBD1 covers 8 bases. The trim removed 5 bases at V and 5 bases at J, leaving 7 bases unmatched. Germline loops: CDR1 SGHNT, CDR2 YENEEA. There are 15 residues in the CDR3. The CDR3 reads CASSTGQGGTGELFF. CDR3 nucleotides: TGTGCCAGCAGCACCGGACAGGGTGGGACCGGGGAGCTGTTTTTT. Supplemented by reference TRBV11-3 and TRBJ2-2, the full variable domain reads EAGVVQSPRYKIIEKKQPVAFWCNPISGHNTLYWYLQNLGQGPELLIRYENEEAVDDSQLPKDRFSAERLKGVDSTLKIQPAELGDSAVYLCASSTGQGGTGELFFGEGSRLTVL.

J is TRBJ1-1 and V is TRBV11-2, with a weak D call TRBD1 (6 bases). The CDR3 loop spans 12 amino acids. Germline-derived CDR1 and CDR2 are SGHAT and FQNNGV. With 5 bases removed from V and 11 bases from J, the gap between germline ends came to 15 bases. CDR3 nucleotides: TGTGCCAGCAGCCCCGAGGGGGGGTCCGCTTTCTTT. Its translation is CASSPEGGSAFF.

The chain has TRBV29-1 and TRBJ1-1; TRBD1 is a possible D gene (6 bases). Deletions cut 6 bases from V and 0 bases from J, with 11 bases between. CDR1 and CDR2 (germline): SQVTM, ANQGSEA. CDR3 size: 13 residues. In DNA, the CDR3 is TGCAGCGTGACAGGAGCCATGAACACTGAAGCTTTCTTT. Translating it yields CSVTGAMNTEAFF.

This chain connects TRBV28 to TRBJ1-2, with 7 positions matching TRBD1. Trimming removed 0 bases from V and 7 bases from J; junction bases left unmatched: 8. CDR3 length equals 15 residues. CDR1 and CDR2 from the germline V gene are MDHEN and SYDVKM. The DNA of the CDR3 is TGTGCCAGCAGTTTATGGCAGGGGGTAGGGGCTGGCTACACCTTC. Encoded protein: CASSLWQGVGAGYTF.

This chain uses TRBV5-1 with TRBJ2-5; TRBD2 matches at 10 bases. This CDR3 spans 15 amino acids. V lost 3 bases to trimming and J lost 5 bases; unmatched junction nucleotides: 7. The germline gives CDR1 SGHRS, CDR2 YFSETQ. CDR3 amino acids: CASSSLAGVWETQYF. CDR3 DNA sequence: TGCGCCAGCAGCTCTCTAGCGGGAGTGTGGGAGACCCAGTACTTC.

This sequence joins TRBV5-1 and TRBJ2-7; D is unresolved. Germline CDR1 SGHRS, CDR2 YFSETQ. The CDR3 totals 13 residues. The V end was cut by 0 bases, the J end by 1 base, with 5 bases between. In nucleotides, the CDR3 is TGCGCCAGCAGCTTGGCGAGTTCCTACGAGCAGTACTTC. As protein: CASSLASSYEQYF.

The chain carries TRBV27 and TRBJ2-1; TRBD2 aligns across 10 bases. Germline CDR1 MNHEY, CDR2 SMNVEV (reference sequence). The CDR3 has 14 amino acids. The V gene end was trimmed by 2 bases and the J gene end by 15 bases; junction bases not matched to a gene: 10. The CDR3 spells CASSLRTSGTVRFF. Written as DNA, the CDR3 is TGTGCCAGCAGTTTAAGGACTAGCGGTACCGTTCGGTTCTTC.

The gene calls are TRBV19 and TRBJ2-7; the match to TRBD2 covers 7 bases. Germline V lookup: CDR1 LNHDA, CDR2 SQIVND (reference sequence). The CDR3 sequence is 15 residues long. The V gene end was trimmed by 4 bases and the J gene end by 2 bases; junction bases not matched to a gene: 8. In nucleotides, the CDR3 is TGTGCCAGTAGTAACTATCTGGCGGGAGCCTACGAGCAGTACTTC. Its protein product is CASSNYLAGAYEQYF.

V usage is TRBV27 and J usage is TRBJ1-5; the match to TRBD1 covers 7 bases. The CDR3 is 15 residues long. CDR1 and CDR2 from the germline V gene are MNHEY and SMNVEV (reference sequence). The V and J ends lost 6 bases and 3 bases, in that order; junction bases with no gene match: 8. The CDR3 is CASRKTTGFNQPQHF. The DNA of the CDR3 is TGTGCCAGCAGAAAAACGACAGGGTTCAATCAGCCCCAGCATTTT.

CDR3 DNA: TGTGCCAGCAGTCCGCTTATCGGAGGTTTCCAGTACTTC. Amino acid sequence: CASSPLIGGFQYF. The V and J genes are TRBV28 and TRBJ2-5; TRBD2 is a possible D gene (5 bases). V was cut by 5 bases and J by 10 bases, with 17 bases left in between. Looked up from germline, CDR1 is MDHEN and CDR2 is SYDVKM. This CDR3 has 13 amino acids.

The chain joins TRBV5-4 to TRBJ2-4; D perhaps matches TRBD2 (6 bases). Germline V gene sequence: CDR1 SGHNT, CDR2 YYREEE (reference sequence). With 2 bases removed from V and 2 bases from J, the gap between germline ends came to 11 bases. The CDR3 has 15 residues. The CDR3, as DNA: TGTGCCAGCAGCTTCGGGGGTACAACCAAAAACATTCAGTACTTC. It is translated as CASSFGGTTKNIQYF.

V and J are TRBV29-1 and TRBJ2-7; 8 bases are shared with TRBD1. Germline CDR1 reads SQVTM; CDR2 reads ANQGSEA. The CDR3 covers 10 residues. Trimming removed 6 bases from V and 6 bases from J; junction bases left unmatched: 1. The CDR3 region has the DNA TGCAGCGTACAGGGGGGCGAGCAGTACTTC. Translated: CSVQGGEQYF.

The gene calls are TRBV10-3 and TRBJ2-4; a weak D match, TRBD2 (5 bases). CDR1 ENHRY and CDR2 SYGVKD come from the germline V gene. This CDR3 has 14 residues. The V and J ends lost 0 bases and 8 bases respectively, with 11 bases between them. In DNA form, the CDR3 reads TGTGCCATCAGTGAGTCCGGGGTCGGGGACATTCAGTACTTC. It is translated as CAISESGVGDIQYF.

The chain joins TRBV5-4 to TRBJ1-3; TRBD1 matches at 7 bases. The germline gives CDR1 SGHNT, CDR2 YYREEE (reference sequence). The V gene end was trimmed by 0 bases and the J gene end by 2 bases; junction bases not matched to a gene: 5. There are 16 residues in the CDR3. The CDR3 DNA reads TGTGCCAGCAGCTTGGGACAGGGAAGCCCTGGAAACACCATATATTTT. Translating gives CASSLGQGSPGNTIYF.

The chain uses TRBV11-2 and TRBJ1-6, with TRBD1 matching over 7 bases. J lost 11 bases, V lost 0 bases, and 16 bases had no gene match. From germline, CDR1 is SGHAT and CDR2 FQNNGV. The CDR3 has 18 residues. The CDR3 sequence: CASSLEVIWKQGRTPLHF. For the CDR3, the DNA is TGTGCCAGCAGCTTAGAGGTTATATGGAAACAGGGGAGGACACCCCTCCACTTT.

The CDR3 sequence is CASSRSPREAGANVLTF. CDR3 nucleotide sequence: TGTGCCAGCAGCCGATCCCCGCGTGAGGCTGGGGCCAACGTCCTGACTTTC. This chain joins TRBV14 and TRBJ2-6; D uncertain. The ends were cut back, 4 bases at V and 2 bases at J, with 15 bases in the middle. Per the germline V gene, CDR1 is SGHDN and CDR2 is FVKESK. The CDR3 sequence is 17 residues long.

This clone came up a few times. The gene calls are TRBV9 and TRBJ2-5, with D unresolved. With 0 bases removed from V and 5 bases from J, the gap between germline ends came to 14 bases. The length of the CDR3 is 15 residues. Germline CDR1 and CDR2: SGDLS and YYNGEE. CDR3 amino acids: CASSVDNHAVETQYF. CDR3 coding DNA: TGTGCCAGCAGCGTAGATAACCATGCAGTGGAGACCCAGTACTTC.